The 14 T cell receptor beta chains reported below all come from one sample, sequenced in a study of blood T cells in healthy people across ages. Combining a sample-barcoded 5' primer with a J-beta primer mix, a second PCR ran for about 7 to 11 cycles. TCRdb reprocessed the 5' RACE reads via MiXCR and lists one record per CDR3 protein. The sample has 1,800,000 or so distinct CDR3 sequences; about 39% are singletons. The sequenced sample consisted of blood. The origin of the receptors is a human donor in good health.

This rearrangement joins TRBV6-2 or TRBV6-3 to TRBJ2-5; 13 bases agree with TRBD2. The junction had 4 bases not matched to a gene; V was cut back by 10 bases and J by 2 bases. The length of the CDR3 is 14 residues. Germline CDR1 MNHEY, CDR2 SVGEGT. DNA for the CDR3: TGTGCCACCGGACTAGCGGGAGAACAAGAGACCCAGTACTTC. This gives the protein CATGLAGEQETQYF.

This clonotype has just a few counts. The rearrangement links TRBV10-3 to TRBJ2-7; 7 bases are a match to TRBD1. The germline V gene encodes CDR1 ENHRY and CDR2 SYGVKD. The J segment lost 3 bases and the V segment lost 9 bases, leaving 2 bases of the junction unmatched. This CDR3 is built from 11 residues. CDR3 residues: CAIRQGYEQYF. The CDR3 DNA reads TGTGCCATTAGACAGGGCTACGAGCAGTACTTC.

The gene calls are TRBV6-1 and TRBJ1-2; perhaps TRBD1 as D (6 bases). V shed 4 bases and J shed 5 bases, with 14 bases lying between them. The CDR3 is 14 amino acids. Germline V lookup: CDR1 MNHNS, CDR2 SASEGT. CDR3 sequence reads: CASSARGGYYGYTF. The CDR3 nucleotides are TGTGCCAGCAGTGCCCGAGGGGGGTATTATGGCTACACCTTC.

The rearrangement links TRBV7-3 to TRBJ2-4, with TRBD1 matching over 9 bases. Gene TRBJ2-7 matches the end of the DNA better, so the J call may be wrong. Germline CDR1 and CDR2: SGHTA and FQGTGA. CDR3 length: 15 residues. For the CDR3, the DNA is TGTGCCAGCAGCATCGGGACAGGGCCCTACTACGAGCAGTACTTC. Translating gives CASSIGTGPYYEQYF.

This clonotype was counted ten times or more. The V call is TRBV7-3, the J call TRBJ2-5; a possible D gene is TRBD1 (6 bases). The CDR3 sequence is 14 residues long. Trimming removed 5 bases from V and 1 base from J, with 11 bases in between. CDR1 SGHTA and CDR2 FQGTGA come from the germline V gene. The CDR3 is CASSPQGTQETQYF. CDR3 nucleotides: TGTGCCAGCAGCCCCCAGGGGACCCAAGAGACCCAGTACTTC. Full variable domain (rest looked up from reference TRBV7-3 and TRBJ2-5): GAGVSQTPSNKVTEKGKYVELRCDPISGHTALYWYRQSLGQGPEFLIYFQGTGAADDSGLPNDRFFAVRPEGSVSTLKIQRTERGDSAVYLCASSPQGTQETQYFGPGTRLLVL.

This clonotype turned up a few times. The chain carries TRBV4-2 and TRBJ1-2; 7 bases are shared with TRBD1. From germline, CDR1 is LGHNA and CDR2 YNFKEQ. The CDR3 contains 15 residues. The trim removed 6 bases at V and 8 bases at J, leaving 15 bases unmatched. This CDR3 is CASSQKKGAVRGYTF. The CDR3 DNA reads as TGTGCCAGCAGTCAAAAAAAGGGGGCGGTTAGGGGCTACACCTTC.

This clonotype has just one count. The chain joins TRBV3-1 to TRBJ1-4, with D unresolved. The CDR3 is made up of 15 amino acids. Deletions cut 1 base from V and 4 bases from J, with 10 bases between. The germline V gene has CDR1 LGHDT and CDR2 YNNKEL (reference sequence). The chain's CDR3 is CASSQGVQVNEKLFF. The CDR3 DNA reads TGTGCCAGCAGCCAAGGGGTCCAGGTTAATGAAAAACTGTTTTTT.

In this sample, this clonotype turned up many times. V usage is TRBV29-1 and J usage is TRBJ2-5; 7 bases are shared with TRBD1. Looked up from germline, CDR1 is SQVTM and CDR2 is ANQGSEA. After removal of 4 bases from V and 1 base from J, the junction contained 3 bases not matched to a gene. CDR3 size: 13 residues. CDR3 loop: CSVVTGAQETQYF. For the CDR3, the DNA is TGCAGCGTTGTAACAGGGGCCCAAGAGACCCAGTACTTC.

This rearrangement joins TRBV5-4 to TRBJ2-1; perhaps TRBD1 as D (5 bases). The CDR3 covers 14 residues. Trimming took off 3 bases at V and 5 bases at J, with 12 bases between the two ends. The germline CDR1 and CDR2 sequences are SGHNT and YYREEE (reference sequence). The CDR3 here is CASSWADRNNEQFF. The DNA for the CDR3 is TGTGCCAGCAGCTGGGCCGACAGAAACAATGAGCAGTTCTTC. The full variable domain, with the rest looked up from reference TRBV5-4 and TRBJ2-1, is ETGVTQSPTHLIKTRGQQVTLRCSSQSGHNTVSWYQQALGQGPQFIFQYYREEENGRGNFPPRFSGLQFPNYSSELNVNALELDDSALYLCASSWADRNNEQFFGPGTRLTVL.

The chain combines TRBV9 with TRBJ1-6; D remains unclear. The CDR3 sequence is 15 residues long. Trimming pared 7 bases from V and 0 bases from J, leaving 11 bases between. Germline V lookup: CDR1 SGDLS, CDR2 YYNGEE. The DNA of the CDR3 is TGTGCCAGCGATCCTGACGGCTCCTATAATTCACCCCTCCACTTT. Translating it yields CASDPDGSYNSPLHF. The full variable domain, in which reference TRBV9 and TRBJ1-6 provide the parts outside the CDR3, is DSGVTQTPKHLITATGQRVTLRCSPRSGDLSVYWYQQSLDQGLQFLIQYYNGEERAKGNILERFSAQQFPDLHSELNLSSLELGDSALYFCASDPDGSYNSPLHFGNGTRLTVT.

The V gene is TRBV20-1, the J gene TRBJ2-4; 11 bases agree with TRBD1. The DNA end favors TRBJ2-7, so the J call may be wrong. The CDR3 has 13 amino acids. Germline lookup yields CDR1 DFQATT and CDR2 SNEGSKA (reference sequence). The CDR3 loop is CSAGTGGRNEQYF. CDR3 DNA sequence: TGCAGTGCCGGGACAGGGGGTAGAAACGAGCAGTACTTC.

In this sample, this clonotype turned up a few times. V and J are TRBV10-3 and TRBJ2-7; D unclear. Germline CDR1 ENHRY, CDR2 SYGVKD. The CDR3 consists of 14 residues. The V end was cut by 0 bases, the J end by 6 bases, with 12 bases between. DNA for the CDR3: TGTGCCATCAGTGAGTCGATGGTAGGGCTCGAGCAGTACTTC. Protein: CAISESMVGLEQYF.

This clonotype was counted between two and nine times. The rearrangement uses TRBV14 and TRBJ2-7; a possible D gene is TRBD2 (8 bases). Trimming removed 4 bases from V and 1 base from J, with 17 bases in between. The CDR3 contains 16 residues. From germline, CDR1 is SGHDN and CDR2 FVKESK. The CDR3 loop is CASSRRTGLASYEQYF. The DNA of the CDR3 is TGTGCCAGCAGCCGCAGGACAGGACTAGCATCCTACGAGCAGTACTTC.

J is TRBJ2-4 and V is TRBV7-2; 7 nucleotides match TRBD1. The tail of the sequence fits TRBJ2-7 better, so the J call may be wrong. Germline-derived CDR1 and CDR2 are SGHTA and FQGNSA. This CDR3 is 15 amino acids long. CDR3 in DNA: TGTGCCAGCAGCCTGACAGGGAATAACGCCTACGAGCAGTACTTC. This codes for CASSLTGNNAYEQYF.